This TCR beta chain was sequenced in a study of OX40 agonist ivuxolimab in advanced cancers. Study background: Under the entry rules, prior anti-PD-1, anti-PD-L1 or anti-CTLA-4 therapy was allowed, and about 40% had some.

Trimming at V came to 6 bases and at J to 2 bases, leaving 12 bases not matched to a gene. The CDR3 totals 16 residues. For this clone: Its specificity is not known.

General observations from the study: With doses of 0.1-3.0 mg/kg, partial responders showed among the lowest clonal expansion.

Assay: immunoSEQ multiplex PCR; the TCRdb copy retains only in-frame clones and omits some. The repertoire holds roughly 76,000 clones, with 80% to 90% as singletons. The sequence derives from an adult with an advanced solid tumor such as melanoma, head and neck, liver or kidney cancer. This specimen consisted of CD4+ or CD8+ T cells sorted from blood, obtained in a trial of the OX40 agonist ivuxolimab. This chain joins TRBV23-1 and TRBJ1-2, with TRBD1 matching 7 bases. TRBV23-1 is identified as an open reading frame with a role that is uncertain. The CDR3 sequence is CASRNRSGGHNYGYTF. The CDR3 DNA sequence: TGCGCCAGCAGGAATCGATCAGGGGGGCACAACTATGGCTACACCTTC.